One and the same sample provided the 19 T cell receptor beta chains below, sequenced in a study of monozygotic twins with inflammatory bowel disease. One entry per CDR3 protein, without DNA, is what TCRdb gives after re-calling the 5' RACE reads. Its clone listing holds a few hundred thousand distinct CDR3 sequences. The sample comprised blood. The receptors were gathered from a human donor with ulcerative colitis or Crohn's disease, or a healthy co-twin of an affected twin (not recorded which).

This rearrangement joins TRBV3-1 to TRBJ2-7; TCRdb names TRBD2, which stays unverified in the absence of DNA. The CDR3 is 13 residues long. Germline V gives CDR1 LGHDT, CDR2 YNNKEL (reference sequence). CDR3 sequence: CASSQKRGLEPYF.

The J gene is TRBJ2-7, the V gene TRBV20-1. This CDR3 contains 16 residues. Per the germline V gene, CDR1 is DFQATT and CDR2 is SNEGSKA (reference sequence). The CDR3 reads CSARPQGRGISYEQYF.

The gene calls are TRBV30 and TRBJ1-2. The CDR3 consists of 13 residues. Germline V gives CDR1 GTSNPN, CDR2 SVGIG (reference sequence). The CDR3 loop reads CAWSVGANYGYTF.

The rearrangement uses TRBV18 and TRBJ2-1; lacking DNA, the TRBD1 call made by TCRdb goes unchecked. The CDR3 is 15 residues long. The germline V gene has CDR1 KGHSH and CDR2 LQKENI. The chain's CDR3 is CASSRGTGDLDEQFF.

The chain joins TRBV6-2 or TRBV6-3 to TRBJ1-5; the D call from TCRdb, TRBD1, cannot be confirmed without DNA. The CDR3 has 14 residues. The germline CDR1 and CDR2 sequences are MNHEY and SVGEGT. CDR3: CASSGGTPNQPQHF.

CDR3 sequence: CASSYVAGEYNSPLHF. This chain connects TRBV6-5 to TRBJ1-6. The CDR3 totals 16 residues. Germline CDR1 reads MNHEY; CDR2 reads SVGAGI.

The chain joins TRBV7-8 to TRBJ1-5; TCRdb's assignment of TRBD1 cannot be checked, as there is no DNA. The CDR3 is made up of 15 amino acids. Per the germline V gene, CDR1 is SGHVS and CDR2 is FQNEAQ. The CDR3 loop reads CASSLGGVSNQPQHF. The full variable domain, completed using reference TRBV7-8 and TRBJ1-5, is GAGVSQSPRYKVAKRGQDVALRCDPISGHVSLFWYQQALGQGPEFLTYFQNEAQLDKSGLPSDRFFAERPEGSVSTLKIQRTQQEDSAVYLCASSLGGVSNQPQHFGDGTRLSIL.

The V gene is TRBV20-1, the J gene TRBJ2-3. This CDR3 contains 13 residues. From germline, CDR1 is DFQATT and CDR2 SNEGSKA (reference sequence). CDR3 in amino acids: CSASWIRTDTQYF.

The J gene is TRBJ2-6, the V gene TRBV5-1. CDR1 and CDR2 (germline): SGHRS, YFSETQ. This CDR3 spans 14 amino acids. The CDR3 is CATRGSSGANVLTF.

The V gene is TRBV4-3, the J gene TRBJ1-5. Germline CDR1 is LGHNA and CDR2 is YSLEER. The CDR3 is 13 residues long. This CDR3 is CASSQEPYQPQHF.

The chain links TRBV5-1 to TRBJ2-1; TCRdb's D gene call, TRBD1, goes unchecked for lack of DNA. Germline lookup yields CDR1 SGHRS and CDR2 YFSETQ. The CDR3 is 14 residues long. CDR3 loop: CASSLGQGPNEQFF. Drawing the rest from reference TRBV5-1 and TRBJ2-1, the complete variable domain is KAGVTQTPRYLIKTRGQQVTLSCSPISGHRSVSWYQQTPGQGLQFLFEYFSETQRNKGNFPGRFSGRQFSNSRSEMNVSTLELGDSALYLCASSLGQGPNEQFFGPGTRLTVL.

This chain joins TRBV6-5 and TRBJ1-4. Germline V gene sequence: CDR1 MNHEY, CDR2 SVGAGI. CDR3 length equals 15 residues. The CDR3 loop reads CASSYSSRALGKLFF.

The chain employs TRBV12-3 or TRBV12-4 and TRBJ1-4; TCRdb returns TRBD1, unconfirmable since there is no DNA. CDR3 length equals 15 residues. The CDR3 sequence: CASRQQGATNEKLFF.

The V gene is TRBV4-3, the J gene TRBJ2-3. Germline V lookup: CDR1 LGHNA, CDR2 YSLEER. This CDR3 contains 14 residues. CDR3 sequence: CASSPETSTDTQYF.

The V gene is TRBV18, the J gene TRBJ1-1; absent DNA, TCRdb's TRBD1 call cannot be checked. The CDR3 is made up of 15 amino acids. CDR1 is KGHSH and CDR2 is LQKENI in the germline V gene. CDR3 loop: CASSPRTGQNTEAFF.

The chain carries TRBV7-2 and TRBJ2-7. The length of the CDR3 is 11 residues. Per germline, CDR1 SGHTA and CDR2 FQGNSA. The CDR3 protein is CASSLSPEQYF.

The chain is built from TRBV5-1 and TRBJ2-1; TCRdb picks TRBD1, but there is no DNA to check that call. Germline CDR1 reads SGHRS; CDR2 reads YFSETQ. This CDR3 contains 12 residues. CDR3 loop: CASSLTPHEQFF.

The V and J genes are TRBV7-2 and TRBJ1-1. The CDR3 extends over 20 amino acids. From germline, CDR1 is SGHTA and CDR2 FQGNSA. This CDR3 is CASSLAGRGLQGRVGTEAFF.

The chain joins TRBV6-2 or TRBV6-3 to TRBJ2-7; the D gene TCRdb calls, TRBD1, cannot be checked with no DNA. The CDR3 is 15 residues long. Germline CDR1 is MNHEY and CDR2 is SVGEGT. The CDR3 loop reads CASIKTGTGYYEQYF.